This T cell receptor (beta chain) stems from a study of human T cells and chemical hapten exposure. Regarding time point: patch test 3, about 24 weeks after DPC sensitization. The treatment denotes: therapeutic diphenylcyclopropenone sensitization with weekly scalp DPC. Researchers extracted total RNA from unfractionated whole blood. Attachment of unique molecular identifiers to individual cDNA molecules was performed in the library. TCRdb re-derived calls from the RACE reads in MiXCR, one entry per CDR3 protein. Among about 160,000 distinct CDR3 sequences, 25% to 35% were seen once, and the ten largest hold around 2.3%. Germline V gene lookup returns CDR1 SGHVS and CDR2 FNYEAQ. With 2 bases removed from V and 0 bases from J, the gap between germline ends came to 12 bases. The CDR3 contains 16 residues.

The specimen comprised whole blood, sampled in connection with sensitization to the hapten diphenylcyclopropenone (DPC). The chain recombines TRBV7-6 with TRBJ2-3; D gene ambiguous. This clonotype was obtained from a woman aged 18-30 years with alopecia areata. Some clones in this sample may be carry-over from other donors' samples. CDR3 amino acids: CASSLRSSTSTDTQYF. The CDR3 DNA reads TGTGCCAGCAGCTTACGGAGTTCGACTAGCACAGATACGCAGTATTTT.